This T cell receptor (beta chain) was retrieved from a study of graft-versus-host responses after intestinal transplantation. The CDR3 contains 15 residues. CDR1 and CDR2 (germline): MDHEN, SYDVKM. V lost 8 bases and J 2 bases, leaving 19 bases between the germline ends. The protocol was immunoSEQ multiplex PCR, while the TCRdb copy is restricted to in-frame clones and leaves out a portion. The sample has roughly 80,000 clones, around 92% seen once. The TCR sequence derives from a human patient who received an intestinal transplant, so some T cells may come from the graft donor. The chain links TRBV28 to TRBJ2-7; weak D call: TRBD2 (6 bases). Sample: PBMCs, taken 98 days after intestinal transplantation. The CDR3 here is CASRLGYQRAYEQYF. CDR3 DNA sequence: TGTGCCAGCCGCCTGGGTTACCAGCGGGCCTACGAGCAGTACTTC.